Presented here are 7 T cell receptor beta chains from one specimen sequenced in a study of cytomegalovirus exposure and HLA in healthy donors. Both 60 Vbeta primers and 13 Jbeta primers went into the PCR. Libraries were prepared by immunoSEQ multiplex PCR; TCRdb keeps only in-frame clonotypes and omits some of them. The table includes 90,000 to 150,000 clones, 55% to 75% detected once. The specimen was PBMCs. These receptors originate from a woman in her thirties or forties in good health and CMV-seropositive.

This chain uses TRBV15 with TRBJ1-4; possibly TRBD1 for D (5 bases). Trimming took off 3 bases at V and 8 bases at J, with 10 bases between the two ends. The CDR3 loop spans 13 amino acids. Per the germline V gene, CDR1 is LNHNV and CDR2 is YYDKDF (reference sequence). The CDR3 region is CATSRGLQEKLFF. Here the CDR3 DNA reads TGTGCCACCAGCAGGGGGCTCCAGGAAAAACTGTTTTTT.

This chain uses TRBV7-2 with TRBJ1-1; D is undetermined. The CDR3 length is 14 residues. V lost 0 bases to trimming and J lost 1 base, with 6 bases between them. Per germline, CDR1 SGHTA and CDR2 FQGNSA. This chain's CDR3 is CASSLALKNTEAFF. In DNA form, the CDR3 reads TGTGCCAGCAGCTTAGCACTCAAGAACACTGAAGCTTTCTTT.

The genes are TRBV7-3 and TRBJ2-5; D is possibly TRBD2 (6 bases). V was trimmed by 4 bases and J by 5 bases, leaving 14 bases between them. Germline V gene sequence: CDR1 SGHTA, CDR2 FQGTGA. CDR3 size: 14 residues. As DNA, the CDR3 is TGTGCCAGCAGCTCGGGACTGGCTTATGAGACCCAGTACTTC. Protein product: CASSSGLAYETQYF.

V usage is TRBV5-5 and J usage is TRBJ1-1, with D hard to call. The germline CDR1 and CDR2 sequences are SGHKS and YYEKEE (reference sequence). Trimming took off 2 bases at V and 4 bases at J, with 6 bases between the two ends. This CDR3 has 12 amino acids. CDR3 protein: CASSFAGTEAFF. The CDR3 bases are TGTGCCAGCAGCTTCGCAGGCACTGAAGCTTTCTTT.

The chain has TRBV4-1 and TRBJ1-1, with a possible D match to TRBD1 (6 bases). Germline V gives CDR1 MGHRA, CDR2 YSYEKL. With 4 bases removed from V and 2 bases from J, the gap between germline ends came to 14 bases. The CDR3 has 15 amino acids. The CDR3: CASSLRGQLNTEAFF. The CDR3 nucleotides read TGCGCCAGCAGCCTCAGAGGACAGCTTAACACTGAAGCTTTCTTT.

This chain links TRBV5-4 with TRBJ1-2; 8 nucleotides match TRBD1. The ends lost 4 bases at V and 8 bases at J; junction bases unmatched: 10. Germline CDR1 reads SGHNT; CDR2 reads YYREEE (reference sequence). The CDR3 is 14 amino acids. CDR3 nucleotides: TGTGCCAGCAGCCATTCTCAGGGGGCAAGGGGCTACACCTTC. The encoded protein is CASSHSQGARGYTF.

This clone was seen a single time. The rearrangement links TRBV7-3 to TRBJ2-2, with a weak D call TRBD2 (5 bases). CDR1 and CDR2 from the germline V gene are SGHTA and FQGTGA. Trimming pared 5 bases from V and 6 bases from J, leaving 7 bases between. CDR3 length equals 12 residues. The CDR3: CASSVSAGELFF. The CDR3 DNA reads as TGTGCCAGCAGCGTTAGCGCCGGGGAGCTGTTTTTT.